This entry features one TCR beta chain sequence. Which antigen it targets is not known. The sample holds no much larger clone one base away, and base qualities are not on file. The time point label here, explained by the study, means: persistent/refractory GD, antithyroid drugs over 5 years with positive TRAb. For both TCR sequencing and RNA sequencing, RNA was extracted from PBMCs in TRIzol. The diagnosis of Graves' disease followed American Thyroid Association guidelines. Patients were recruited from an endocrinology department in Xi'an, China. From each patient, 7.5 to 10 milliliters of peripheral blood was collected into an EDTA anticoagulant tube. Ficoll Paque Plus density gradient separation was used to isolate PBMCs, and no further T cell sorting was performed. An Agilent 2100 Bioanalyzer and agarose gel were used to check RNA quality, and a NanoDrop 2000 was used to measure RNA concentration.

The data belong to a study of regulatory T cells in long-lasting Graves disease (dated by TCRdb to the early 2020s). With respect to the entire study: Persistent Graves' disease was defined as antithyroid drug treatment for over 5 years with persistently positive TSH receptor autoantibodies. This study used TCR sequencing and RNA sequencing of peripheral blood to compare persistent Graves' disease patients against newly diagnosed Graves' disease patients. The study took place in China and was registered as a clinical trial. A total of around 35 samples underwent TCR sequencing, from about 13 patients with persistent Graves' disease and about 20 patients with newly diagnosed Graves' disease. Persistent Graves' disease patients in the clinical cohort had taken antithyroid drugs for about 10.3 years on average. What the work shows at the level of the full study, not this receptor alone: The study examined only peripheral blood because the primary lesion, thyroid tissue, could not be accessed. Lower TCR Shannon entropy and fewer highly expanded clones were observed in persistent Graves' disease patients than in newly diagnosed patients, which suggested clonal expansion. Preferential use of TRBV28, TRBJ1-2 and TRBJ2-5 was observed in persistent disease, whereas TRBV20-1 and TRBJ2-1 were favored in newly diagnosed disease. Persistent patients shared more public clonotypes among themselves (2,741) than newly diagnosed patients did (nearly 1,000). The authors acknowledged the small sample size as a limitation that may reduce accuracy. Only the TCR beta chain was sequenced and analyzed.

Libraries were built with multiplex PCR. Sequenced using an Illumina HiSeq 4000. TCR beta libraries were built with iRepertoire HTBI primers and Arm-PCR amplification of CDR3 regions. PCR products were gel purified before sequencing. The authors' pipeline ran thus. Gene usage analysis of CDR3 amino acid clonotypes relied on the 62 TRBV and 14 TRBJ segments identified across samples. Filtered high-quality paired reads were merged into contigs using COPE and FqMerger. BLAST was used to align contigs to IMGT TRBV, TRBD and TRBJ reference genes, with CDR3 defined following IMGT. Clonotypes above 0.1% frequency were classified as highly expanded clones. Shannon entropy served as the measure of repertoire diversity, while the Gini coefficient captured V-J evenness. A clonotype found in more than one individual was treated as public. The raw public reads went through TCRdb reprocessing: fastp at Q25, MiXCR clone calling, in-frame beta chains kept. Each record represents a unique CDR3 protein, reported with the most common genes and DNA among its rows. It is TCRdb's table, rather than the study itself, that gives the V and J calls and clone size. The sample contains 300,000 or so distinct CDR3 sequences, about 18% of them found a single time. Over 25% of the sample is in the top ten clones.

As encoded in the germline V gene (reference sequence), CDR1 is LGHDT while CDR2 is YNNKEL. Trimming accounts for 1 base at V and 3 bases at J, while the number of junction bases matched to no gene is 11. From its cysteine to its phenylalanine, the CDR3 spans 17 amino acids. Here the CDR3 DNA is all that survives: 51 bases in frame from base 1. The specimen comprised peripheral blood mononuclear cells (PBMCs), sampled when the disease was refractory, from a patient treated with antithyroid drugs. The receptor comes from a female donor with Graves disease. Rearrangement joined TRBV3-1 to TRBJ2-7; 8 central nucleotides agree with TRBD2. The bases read TGTGCCAGCAGCCAAGGGCTTTGGATAGCGGGAAGCTACGAGCAGTACTTC. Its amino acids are CASSQGLWIAGSYEQYF.